A selection of T cell receptor beta chains follows, all from one sample in a study of PD-L1 blockade in urothelial cancer. Here immunoSEQ multiplex PCR was the method, and the copy in TCRdb shows in-frame clones only, minus some. Seen here are 40,000 or so clones, 70% to 90% observed once, and the top ten hold 24%. The specimen comprised PBMCs, sampled around atezolizumab (anti-PD-L1) treatment. These receptors all stem from a man between 60 and 75 years old with urothelial cancer. Each CDR3 is given with its conserved first and last residue.

V	J	length	CDR3
TRBV6-1	TRBJ2-7	14	CASSETSGAYEQYF
TRBV6-6	TRBJ2-7	14	CATRAQGATYEQYF
TRBV4-2	TRBJ1-3	17	CASSPPGQGVTGNTIYF
TRBV7-6	TRBJ2-2	12	CASTGGTGELFF
TRBV5-1	TRBJ1-5	15	CASSLGTGSNQPQHF
TRBV5-6	TRBJ2-7	17	CASSRPLYGAPTYEQYF
TRBV4-1	TRBJ2-2	15	CASSQVGANTGELFF
TRBV5-1	TRBJ2-1	17	CASSPLAGDKTYNEQFF
TRBV15	TRBJ2-3	14	CATSPSGDTDTQYF
TRBV4-1	TRBJ1-6	15	CASSLGGQGGSPLHF
TRBV29-1	TRBJ2-1	15	CSVMKLAGATNEQFF
TRBV5-4	TRBJ1-6	14	CASSPRQTNSPLHF
TRBV6-6	TRBJ2-7	12	CASSFRGGEQYF
TRBV27	TRBJ1-1	18	CASSETRLAGGVNTEAFF
TRBV5-4	TRBJ2-4	16	CASSLGQSLAKNIQYF
TRBV6-5	TRBJ2-5	15	CASRVLAGTQETQYF
TRBV7-2	TRBJ2-3	15	CASSLISGGTDTQYF
TRBV9	TRBJ1-5	14	CASSATGNNQPQHF
TRBV6-6	TRBJ1-2	15	CASGTGTGGNYGYTF
TRBV7-9	TRBJ2-7	15	CASSPTSGVIYEQYF
TRBV9	TRBJ2-7	16	CASSVSPQGASYEQYF
TRBV7-7	TRBJ1-3	14	CASSPSVTGNTIYF
TRBV7-2	TRBJ1-2	14	CASSYNVREGGYTF
TRBV18	TRBJ1-5	15	CASSRGQGGGQPQHF
TRBV2	TRBJ2-7	13	CASSELASTEQYF
TRBV14	TRBJ2-7	15	CASSQDRTVFYEQYF
TRBV5-4	TRBJ1-6	14	CASSHNTGLSPLHF
TRBV12-5	TRBJ2-1	15	CASGLPLNPYNEQFF
TRBV10-3	TRBJ2-7	14	CAISATGEVGEQYF
TRBV27	TRBJ2-1	16	CASSLSAPGGMDEQFF
TRBV6-5	TRBJ2-3	13	CASSRTGGDTQYF
TRBV4-1	TRBJ2-7	14	CASSQVGEDYEQYF
TRBV19	TRBJ2-1	13	CASSIDIRNEQFF
TRBV5-4	TRBJ2-3	16	CASSLVGLAGTDTQYF
TRBV27	TRBJ2-7	15	CASSAGGAIAGEQYF
TRBV30	TRBJ2-7	13	CAWSVGISYEQYF
TRBV5-6	TRBJ1-1	14	CASSFDRVNTEAFF
TRBV10-1	TRBJ2-1	15	CASSDRSGSDNEQFF
TRBV5-4	TRBJ1-1	17	CASSLAQGGRRNTEAFF
TRBV29-1	TRBJ1-3	14	CSVDAGPSGNTIYF
TRBV27	TRBJ1-3	15	CASSLAGISGNTIYF
TRBV5-4	TRBJ2-1	12	CAILGSRNEQFF
TRBV10-3	TRBJ1-1	13	CAITQALNTEAFF
TRBV5-6	TRBJ2-1	17	CASSSGDIAGVYNEQFF
TRBV9	TRBJ2-1	15	CASSVASGGANEQFF
TRBV5-1	TRBJ1-5	16	CASSLGGQGASQPQHF
TRBV29-1	TRBJ2-5	12	CSVVPQEGTQYF
TRBV5-4	TRBJ1-3	16	CASSRRDTVSGNTIYF
TRBV7-9	TRBJ2-7	16	CASSLVATGGSYEQYF
TRBV9	TRBJ1-4	16	CASSATGGTLNEKLFF
TRBV19	TRBJ1-5	16	CASSIEGRGSNQPQHF
TRBV6-5	TRBJ1-1	14	CASSYHRGFYEAFF
TRBV4-1	TRBJ2-4	17	CASSPLGGQGAKNIQYF